A single sample is the source of the 18 T cell receptor beta chains below, sequenced in a study of T cell responses to AZD1222 COVID-19 vaccine. Data came from immunoSEQ multiplex PCR; TCRdb stores just in-frame clones and leaves some out. The table records 55,000 to 65,000 clones, 80% of them present only once. The sample consisted of peripheral blood, taken 28 days after the second AZD1222 dose. These receptor sequences come from an adult who received the AZD1222 COVID-19 vaccine.

The CDR3 loop reads CATTGTGGRTEAFF. Here the CDR3 DNA reads TGTGCCACCACCGGGACAGGGGGCAGGACTGAAGCTTTCTTT. The rearrangement joins TRBV19 to TRBJ1-1, with TRBD1 identical over 12 bases. This CDR3 contains 14 residues. With 10 bases clipped from V and 5 bases from J, the junction kept 8 bases outside the gene matches. CDR1 is LNHDA, CDR2 SQIVND, per germline (reference sequence). Full variable domain (remainder filled in from reference TRBV19 and TRBJ1-1): DGGITQSPKYLFRKEGQNVTLSCEQNLNHDAMYWYRQDPGQGLRLIYYSQIVNDFQKGDIAEGYSVSREKKESFPLTVTSAQKNPTAFYLCATTGTGGRTEAFFGQGTRLTVV.

The chain uses TRBV28 and TRBJ2-1, with 10 bases fitting TRBD2. J lost 5 bases, V lost 1 base, and 8 bases had no gene match. CDR1 and CDR2 (germline): MDHEN, SYDVKM. This CDR3 has 17 amino acids. The CDR3 here is CASSLSLLAGAHNEQFF. The CDR3 DNA sequence: TGTGCCAGCAGTTTATCTCTCCTAGCGGGGGCACACAATGAGCAGTTCTTC.

The chain carries TRBV12-3 or TRBV12-4 and TRBJ2-2; D is undetermined. V lost 8 bases and J lost 4, with 8 bases in between. The CDR3 runs 12 residues. CDR3 amino acids: CASQQITGELFF. In nucleotides, the CDR3 is TGTGCCAGCCAACAGATCACCGGGGAGCTGTTTTTT.

This rearrangement joins TRBV9 to TRBJ1-1, with 7 bases aligning to TRBD1. Germline V gene data show CDR1 as SGDLS and CDR2 as YYNGEE. CDR3 size: 16 residues. The trim removed 0 bases at V and 0 bases at J, leaving 5 bases unmatched. This chain's CDR3 is CASSVVGRGLNTEAFF. The CDR3 region has the DNA TGTGCCAGCAGCGTAGTAGGGAGGGGGCTGAACACTGAAGCTTTCTTT.

This clone is a singleton in its sample. The CDR3 DNA sequence: TGTGCCAGCAGCTTAGCGGGCGGCAACTACGAGCAGTACGTC. This translates into CASSLAGGNYEQYV. This chain connects TRBV11-1 to TRBJ2-7, with D uncertain. The CDR3 runs to 14 residues. In germline, CDR1 is SGHAT, CDR2 FQDESV (reference sequence). V lost 0 bases and J 3 bases, leaving 9 bases between the germline ends.

The chain carries TRBV2 and TRBJ1-4; 7 bases are shared with TRBD1. Germline loops: CDR1 SNHLY, CDR2 FYNNEI. This CDR3 spans 15 amino acids. The trim removed 2 bases at V and 5 bases at J, leaving 5 bases unmatched. The CDR3 DNA reads TGTGCCAGCAGTGAAAGGACAGGTGGGAATGAAAAACTGTTTTTT. Its translation: CASSERTGGNEKLFF.

This clone was observed a single time. The J gene is TRBJ1-2, the V gene TRBV5-4, with TRBD1 matching 7 bases. Germline trimming cut 4 bases from V and 4 bases from J; bases unmatched to any gene: 13. This CDR3 has 16 residues. Germline V gene data show CDR1 as SGHNT and CDR2 as YYREEE (reference sequence). As DNA, the CDR3 is TGTGCCAGCAGCCGCCCGGGACAGCCGCTGGTCTATGGCTACACCTTC. Its translation is CASSRPGQPLVYGYTF.

This rearrangement joins TRBV3-1 (or the pseudogene TRBV3-2) to TRBJ1-2; TRBD1 is a possible D gene (6 bases). Germline lookup yields CDR1 LGHDT and CDR2 YNNKEL (reference sequence). Trimming removed 3 bases at V and 4 bases at J, with 15 bases between. The CDR3 runs 15 residues. CDR3 in amino acids: CASSQGGQGIYGYTF. The CDR3 DNA is TGTGCCAGCAGCCAGGGGGGGCAGGGGATCTATGGCTACACCTTC.

The chain carries TRBV12-3 or TRBV12-4 and TRBJ1-4; D gene unclear. This CDR3 is 12 amino acids long. V lost 7 bases, J lost 5 bases, and 8 bases lay in between. The CDR3 sequence: CASKTGNEKLFF. CDR3 bases: TGTGCCAGCAAGACGGGCAATGAAAAACTGTTTTTT.

The rearrangement joins TRBV2 to TRBJ2-5, with D possibly TRBD1 on 6 matching bases. V dropped 1 base and J dropped 5 bases, with 14 bases sitting between them. The germline CDR1 and CDR2 sequences are SNHLY and FYNNEI. The CDR3 is 15 residues long. The CDR3 reads CASSEEGVGLETQYF. The CDR3, as DNA: TGTGCCAGCAGTGAAGAGGGGGTAGGGTTGGAGACCCAGTACTTC.

The CDR3 spells CASTPTGSINEQFF. Here the CDR3 DNA reads TGTGCCAGCACCCCGACGGGCAGTATCAATGAGCAGTTCTTC. This rearrangement joins TRBV5-4 to TRBJ2-1; no reliable D call. Germline loops: CDR1 SGHNT, CDR2 YYREEE (reference sequence). The CDR3 is made up of 14 amino acids. Trimming shortened V by 6 bases and J by 6 bases, and 16 bases separated the two germline ends.

The CDR3 DNA follows: TGCGCCAGCACAATGGGACCTTTCTCTGGGGCCAACGTCCTGACTTTC. Amino acid sequence: CASTMGPFSGANVLTF. The chain links TRBV5-1 to TRBJ2-6; D may match TRBD1 or TRBD2 (5 bases each). The length of the CDR3 is 16 residues. CDR1 and CDR2 from the germline V gene are SGHRS and YFSETQ. Trimming took off 6 bases at V and 0 bases at J, with 13 bases between the two ends.

The chain is built from TRBV10-1 and TRBJ2-1; D uncertain. Germline-derived CDR1 and CDR2 are WNHNN and SYGVQD (reference sequence). The CDR3 length is 15 residues. Trimming removed 0 bases at V and 0 bases at J, with 6 bases between. This chain's CDR3 is CASSESTNSYNEQFF. CDR3 coding DNA: TGCGCCAGCAGTGAGTCTACAAACTCCTACAATGAGCAGTTCTTC.

This clone was found once. This sequence joins TRBV11-2 and TRBJ2-1; the match to TRBD2 covers 13 bases. CDR3 size: 17 residues. Trimming removed 5 bases from V and 3 bases from J; junction bases left unmatched: 7. Germline-derived CDR1 and CDR2 are SGHAT and FQNNGV. DNA for the CDR3: TGTGCCAGCAGCCTCGGACTAGCGGGGGACCTCTACAATGAGCAGTTCTTC. It encodes CASSLGLAGDLYNEQFF.

This clone was recorded once. This rearrangement joins TRBV13 to TRBJ2-7; 8 bases align to TRBD2. V lost 5 bases to trimming and J lost 7 bases; unmatched junction nucleotides: 10. This CDR3 comprises 14 residues. Germline V CDR1 and CDR2: PRHDT, FYEKMQ (reference sequence). The CDR3 DNA is TGTGCCAGCAGCCCCTCGGCGGGAGGACGGGAGCAGTACTTC. Encoded protein: CASSPSAGGREQYF. The whole variable domain, filled in from reference TRBV13 and TRBJ2-7, reads AAGVIQSPRHLIKEKRETATLKCYPIPRHDTVYWYQQGPGQDPQFLISFYEKMQSDKGSIPDRFSAQQFSDYHSELNMSSLELGDSALYFCASSPSAGGREQYFGPGTRLTVT.

The table lists this clone with a count of one. The rearrangement uses TRBV28 and TRBJ1-1; tentatively, D is TRBD1 (5 bases). CDR1 MDHEN and CDR2 SYDVKM come from the germline V gene. V lost 10 bases to trimming and J lost 0 bases, with 15 bases between them. This CDR3 has 14 residues. CDR3 sequence reads: CAITGGAMNTEAFF. CDR3 DNA sequence: TGTGCCATTACAGGAGGGGCTATGAACACTGAAGCTTTCTTT.

V gene TRBV7-3 combines with J gene TRBJ2-3, with 9 bases that match TRBD2. The CDR3 covers 16 residues. J lost 4 bases, V lost 1 base, and 6 bases had no gene match. Germline-derived CDR1 and CDR2 are SGHTA and FQGTGA. CDR3 residues: CASSLIASGVSDTQYF. CDR3 DNA sequence: TGTGCCAGCAGCTTAATAGCTAGCGGGGTCTCAGATACGCAGTATTTT.

V is TRBV11-2 and J is TRBJ1-4; 7 nucleotides agree with TRBD1. This CDR3 is built from 14 residues. The germline V gene has CDR1 SGHAT and CDR2 FQNNGV. Germline trimming cut 4 bases from V and 4 bases from J; bases unmatched to any gene: 3. CDR3 nucleotide sequence: TGTGCCAGCAGCTCGGGACAGCATAATGAAAAACTGTTTTTT. As protein: CASSSGQHNEKLFF.